This TCR beta chain was recovered during a study of memory CD4+ T cells and cytomegalovirus serostatus. A note on this clone: What it binds is unknown.

Authors' processing steps: Out-of-frame sequences were removed, leaving a few million distinct TCRbeta sequences. Method: immunoSEQ multiplex PCR; TCRdb's copy keeps in-frame clones and lacks some. The DNA gave D and trimming, while V, J and clone size come from that table. The data contain about 64,000 clones, approximately 71% of them seen just once; the ten biggest clones take up 0.88%. Single viable CD3+CD4+CD8-CD45RO+ cells were sorted as the memory CD4+ T cells. Serostatus was set by detecting CMV pp150, pp28, p38, p52 IgG. V lost 3 bases and J lost 6, with 14 bases in between. The CDR3 spans 14 residues. Per the germline V gene, CDR1 is LNHDA and CDR2 is SQIVND (reference sequence). Whole-study results and caveats: The CMV-associated TCR signature appears largely within the CD4+ memory repertoire.

The sample taken for sequencing was memory CD4+ T cells from blood. This receptor was taken from an adult in good health and CMV-seronegative. V and J are TRBV19 and TRBJ2-5, with D perhaps matching TRBD2 (5 bases). This chain's CDR3 is CASSIGVTTKTQYF. The CDR3 coding sequence is TGTGCCAGTAGTATTGGGGTGACTACAAAGACCCAGTACTTC. The variable domain in full, completed from reference TRBV19 and TRBJ2-5, reads DGGITQSPKYLFRKEGQNVTLSCEQNLNHDAMYWYRQDPGQGLRLIYYSQIVNDFQKGDIAEGYSVSREKKESFPLTVTSAQKNPTAFYLCASSIGVTTKTQYFGPGTRLLVL.